The rows below give T cell receptor beta chains drawn from one sample of a study of shared clonotypes between healthy human individuals. Method: immunoSEQ multiplex PCR; TCRdb's copy keeps in-frame clones and lacks some. The table has roughly 1,600,000 clones, around 98.5% seen once; the top ten hold about 0.35%. Sequencing used naive CD4+ T cells sorted from blood. The origin of the receptors is a man younger than 40 in good health. CDR3s include the opening cysteine and the closing phenylalanine or tryptophan. Each record gives: D gene, J gene, V gene, clone size, CDR3 protein, CDR3 DNA. The D gene is left open where the match is weak. Rows may omit the clone size; those that give it use once, few, many or a size class.

D: TRBD1
J: TRBJ1-1
V: TRBV14
size: .
CDR3: CASSHRQGITEAFF
DNA: TGTGCCAGCAGCCACCGACAGGGGATTACTGAAGCTTTCTTT

D: .
J: TRBJ2-7
V: TRBV2
size: .
CDR3: CASSVREVLSYEQYF
DNA: TGTGCCAGCAGTGTAAGGGAAGTTCTCTCCTACGAGCAGTACTTC

D: .
J: TRBJ2-5
V: TRBV30
size: .
CDR3: CAWSVLWETQYF
DNA: TGTGCCTGGAGTGTACTATGGGAGACCCAGTACTTC

D: .
J: TRBJ2-5
V: TRBV15
size: .
CDR3: CATSRELRAQETQYF
DNA: TGTGCCACCAGCAGAGAACTCAGGGCCCAAGAGACCCAGTACTTC

D: TRBD2
J: TRBJ2-2
V: TRBV7-6
size: .
CDR3: CASRQTSGVTGELFF
DNA: TGTGCCAGCAGACAAACTAGCGGGGTCACCGGGGAGCTGTTTTTT

D: TRBD2
J: TRBJ2-1
V: TRBV2
size: .
CDR3: CASSRIAGGPHNEQFF
DNA: TGTGCCAGCAGTCGTATAGCGGGAGGGCCCCACAATGAGCAGTTCTTC

D: .
J: TRBJ2-1
V: TRBV19
size: once
CDR3: CASSGNEQFF
DNA: TGTGCCAGTAGTGGCAATGAGCAGTTCTTC

D: TRBD1
J: TRBJ1-1
V: TRBV2
size: .
CDR3: CASSDITSGGVSTEAFF
DNA: TGTGCCAGCAGTGATATTACATCAGGGGGCGTTTCCACTGAAGCTTTCTTT

D: .
J: TRBJ1-3
V: TRBV18
size: .
CDR3: CASSPGVAAGNTIYF
DNA: TGTGCCAGCTCACCAGGGGTGGCGGCTGGAAACACCATATATTTT

D: .
J: TRBJ2-3
V: TRBV12-5
size: .
CDR3: CASGSSTDTQYF
DNA: TGTGCTAGTGGTTCCTCCACAGATACGCAGTATTTT

D: .
J: TRBJ1-2
V: TRBV27
size: .
CDR3: CASLGRQGYTF
DNA: TGTGCCAGCCTGGGGAGGCAGGGCTACACCTTC

D: .
J: TRBJ2-1
V: TRBV11-2
size: .
CDR3: CASSLHNEQFF
DNA: TGTGCCAGCAGCTTACACAATGAGCAGTTCTTC

D: TRBD2
J: TRBJ2-3
V: TRBV5-4
size: .
CDR3: CASSLQGGRADTQYF
DNA: TGTGCCAGCAGCTTGCAAGGCGGGAGGGCAGATACGCAGTATTTT

D: .
J: TRBJ1-3
V: TRBV5-6
size: .
CDR3: CASSLETFSGNTIYF
DNA: TGTGCCAGCAGCTTGGAGACATTCTCTGGAAACACCATATATTTT

D: .
J: TRBJ2-7
V: TRBV4-1
size: .
CDR3: CASSQDRATRQYF
DNA: TGCGCCAGCAGCCAAGATAGGGCTACGAGGCAGTACTTC

D: TRBD2
J: TRBJ2-3
V: TRBV6-6
size: .
CDR3: CASSSRLAGELDTQYF
DNA: TGTGCCAGCAGTTCTCGTCTAGCGGGAGAATTAGATACGCAGTATTTT

D: .
J: TRBJ2-1
V: TRBV13
size: .
CDR3: CASISRGPGHNEQFF
DNA: TGTGCCAGCATCTCCCGGGGCCCGGGGCACAATGAGCAGTTCTTC

D: TRBD1
J: TRBJ2-5
V: TRBV7-9
size: .
CDR3: CASSLVWDRAQETQYF
DNA: TGTGCCAGCAGCTTAGTATGGGACAGGGCCCAAGAGACCCAGTACTTC

D: .
J: TRBJ2-1
V: TRBV7-6
size: .
CDR3: CASSLYNQYNEQFF
DNA: TGTGCCAGCAGCTTATATAACCAGTACAATGAGCAGTTCTTC

D: .
J: TRBJ2-5
V: TRBV14
size: .
CDR3: CASSHPRGAETQYF
DNA: TGTGCCAGCAGCCATCCTCGGGGGGCTGAGACCCAGTACTTC

D: TRBD1
J: TRBJ2-7
V: TRBV29-1
size: .
CDR3: CSVSGTGSYEQYF
DNA: TGCAGCGTTTCCGGGACAGGGTCCTACGAGCAGTACTTC

D: TRBD2
J: TRBJ2-1
V: TRBV18
size: .
CDR3: CASSPPGPGLSGEQFF
DNA: TGTGCCAGCTCACCACCGGGTCCGGGACTAAGTGGTGAGCAGTTCTTC

D: .
J: TRBJ2-7
V: TRBV10-3
size: .
CDR3: CAISEPGSGHYEQYF
DNA: TGTGCCATCAGTGAGCCGGGAAGCGGGCACTACGAGCAGTACTTC

D: TRBD1
J: TRBJ1-1
V: TRBV6-4
size: .
CDR3: CASSDSREGQGRTEAFF
DNA: TGTGCCAGCAGTGACTCTAGGGAGGGACAGGGAAGGACTGAAGCTTTCTTT

D: .
J: TRBJ1-2
V: TRBV28
size: .
CDR3: CASCLSPGKYGYTF
DNA: TGTGCCAGCTGTTTATCCCCGGGGAAATATGGCTACACCTTC

D: TRBD2
J: TRBJ2-5
V: TRBV4-2
size: .
CDR3: CASSRGLAGVETQYF
DNA: TGTGCCAGCAGCCGCGGACTAGCGGGAGTGGAGACCCAGTACTTC

D: TRBD2
J: TRBJ2-5
V: TRBV29-1
size: .
CDR3: CSVDISGLAGETQYF
DNA: TGCAGCGTTGACATTTCGGGACTAGCGGGAGAGACCCAGTACTTC

D: .
J: TRBJ2-2
V: TRBV18
size: .
CDR3: CASSPLEQTTEPTGELFF
DNA: TGTGCCAGCTCACCGCTTGAACAGACTACAGAACCCACCGGGGAGCTGTTTTTT

D: .
J: TRBJ2-3
V: TRBV4-1
size: .
CDR3: CASSPAPSEDTQYF
DNA: TGCGCCAGCAGCCCAGCGCCCTCAGAAGATACGCAGTATTTT

D: .
J: TRBJ1-2
V: TRBV28
size: .
CDR3: CASSFWGRQLYGYTF
DNA: TGTGCCAGCAGTTTTTGGGGGAGACAGCTCTATGGCTACACCTTC

D: .
J: TRBJ1-2
V: TRBV15
size: .
CDR3: CATSRAAHRGDNGYTF
DNA: TGTGCCACCAGCAGAGCGGCTCACCGCGGGGATAATGGCTACACCTTC

D: .
J: TRBJ2-1
V: TRBV5-1
size: .
CDR3: CASSLSPQSGGFNEQFF
DNA: TGCGCCAGCAGCTTGTCCCCACAAAGTGGAGGATTTAATGAGCAGTTCTTC

D: .
J: TRBJ2-7
V: TRBV9
size: .
CDR3: CASSSRDSKVDEQYF
DNA: TGTGCCAGCAGCAGCCGGGACTCAAAGGTCGACGAGCAGTACTTC

D: .
J: TRBJ2-3
V: TRBV5-1
size: once
CDR3: CASSLGQLFTDTQYF
DNA: TGCGCCAGCAGCTTGGGACAGCTTTTCACAGATACGCAGTATTTT

D: .
J: TRBJ2-5
V: TRBV6-1
size: .
CDR3: CASSGDPPRHGETQYF
DNA: TGTGCCAGCAGTGGGGATCCCCCGAGACACGGCGAGACCCAGTACTTC

D: TRBD1
J: TRBJ2-1
V: TRBV9
size: .
CDR3: CASSPRQGAPSELNEQFF
DNA: TGTGCCAGCAGCCCCCGACAGGGGGCGCCTTCGGAACTCAATGAGCAGTTCTTC